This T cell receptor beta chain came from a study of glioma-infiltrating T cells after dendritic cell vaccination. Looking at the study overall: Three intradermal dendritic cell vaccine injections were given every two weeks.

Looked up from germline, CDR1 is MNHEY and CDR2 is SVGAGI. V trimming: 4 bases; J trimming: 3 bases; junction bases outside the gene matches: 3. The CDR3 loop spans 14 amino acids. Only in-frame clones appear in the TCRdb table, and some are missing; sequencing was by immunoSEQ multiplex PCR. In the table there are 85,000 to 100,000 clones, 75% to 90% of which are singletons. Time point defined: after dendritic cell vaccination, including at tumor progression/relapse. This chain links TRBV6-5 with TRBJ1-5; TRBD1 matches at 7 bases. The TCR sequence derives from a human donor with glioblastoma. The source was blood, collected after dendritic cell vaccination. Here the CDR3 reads CASSLQGYNQPQHF. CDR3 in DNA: TGTGCCAGCAGTTTACAGGGGTACAATCAGCCCCAGCATTTT.